One sample yielded the 23 T cell receptor beta chains listed below, sequenced in a study of PD-L1 blockade in urothelial cancer. Here immunoSEQ multiplex PCR was the method, and the copy in TCRdb shows in-frame clones only, minus some. The table shows 70,000 to 75,000 clones, with less than 90% occurring only once. The sequencing here drew on PBMCs, taken around atezolizumab (anti-PD-L1) treatment. The receptors shown here come from a man aged 70 or older with urothelial cancer.

The gene calls are TRBV28 and TRBJ2-2, with 7 bases matching TRBD2. The CDR3 runs 13 residues. CDR1 is MDHEN and CDR2 is SYDVKM in the germline V gene. V dropped 8 bases and J dropped 6; count of bases not matched to a gene: 6. The CDR3 DNA is TGTGCCAGCTGGGGGAGGGTCCCCGGGGAGCTGTTTTTT. Amino acid sequence: CASWGRVPGELFF. Full variable domain (remainder filled in from reference TRBV28 and TRBJ2-2): DVKVTQSSRYLVKRTGEKVFLECVQDMDHENMFWYRQDPGLGLRLIYFSYDVKMKEKGDIPEGYSVSREKKERFSLILESASTNQTSMYLCASWGRVPGELFFGEGSRLTVL.

This sequence joins TRBV5-1 and TRBJ2-1; 12 bases map to TRBD2. The CDR3 has 18 residues. Germline V lookup: CDR1 SGHRS, CDR2 YFSETQ. With 0 bases clipped from V and 6 bases from J, the junction kept 10 bases outside the gene matches. This CDR3 is CASSLEGTGLAGTNEQFF. The CDR3 DNA reads TGCGCCAGCAGCTTGGAGGGGACCGGACTAGCGGGAACCAATGAGCAGTTCTTC.

V is TRBV29-1 and J is TRBJ1-5; TRBD1 agrees at 12 bases. The V gene end was trimmed by 6 bases and the J gene end by 3 bases; junction bases not matched to a gene: 15. Germline V CDR1 and CDR2: SQVTM, ANQGSEA. This CDR3 is built from 18 residues. In DNA form, the CDR3 reads TGCAGCGTCGTTACCACCGGGACAGGGGGCACCTTCAATCAGCCCCAGCATTTT. This codes for CSVVTTGTGGTFNQPQHF.

V gene TRBV27 combines with J gene TRBJ2-1, with TRBD1 identical over 10 bases. The CDR3 consists of 17 residues. The germline V gene encodes CDR1 MNHEY and CDR2 SMNVEV (reference sequence). The V segment lost 1 base and the J segment 7 bases; nucleotides outside the gene matches: 10. The CDR3 spells CASSLLGQGRTFNEQFF. The DNA for the CDR3 is TGTGCCAGCAGTTTATTGGGACAGGGGAGGACTTTTAATGAGCAGTTCTTC.

This clone came up once. V gene TRBV18 combines with J gene TRBJ1-2; 9 nucleotides match TRBD1. Germline loops: CDR1 KGHSH, CDR2 LQKENI. With V trimmed by 3 bases and J by 8 bases, 10 bases remained unmatched. CDR3 length equals 15 residues. The CDR3 coding sequence is TGTGCCAGCTCACCCATCACTGGGACAGGGAGCGGCTACACCTTC. Translated, it gives CASSPITGTGSGYTF.

This chain uses TRBV9 with TRBJ1-4; TRBD1 might be the D (6 bases). This CDR3 comprises 13 residues. Germline-derived CDR1 and CDR2 are SGDLS and YYNGEE. With 2 bases removed from V and 8 bases from J, the gap between germline ends came to 10 bases. DNA of the CDR3: TGTGCCAGCAGCGTGGACAGTAACGAAAAACTGTTTTTT. Translation gives CASSVDSNEKLFF. Together with reference TRBV9 and TRBJ1-4, the CDR3 gives the full variable domain: DSGVTQTPKHLITATGQRVTLRCSPRSGDLSVYWYQQSLDQGLQFLIQYYNGEERAKGNILERFSAQQFPDLHSELNLSSLELGDSALYFCASSVDSNEKLFFGSGTQLSVL.

This chain uses TRBV9 with TRBJ1-1, with 8 bases that match TRBD1. The CDR3 has 19 residues. V lost 4 bases and J lost 6; bases outside the gene matches: 23. Germline V gene data show CDR1 as SGDLS and CDR2 as YYNGEE. This CDR3 is CASSPKSGQGARAGPEAFF. The CDR3 nucleotides read TGTGCCAGCAGCCCAAAATCGGGGCAGGGGGCGCGAGCGGGCCCTGAAGCTTTCTTT.

The chain links TRBV6-1 to TRBJ2-1; 7 nucleotides agree with TRBD1. Germline trimming cut 7 bases from V and 0 bases from J; bases unmatched to any gene: 3. Germline CDR1 reads MNHNS; CDR2 reads SASEGT. The CDR3 consists of 14 residues. CDR3 amino acids: CASMRTGSYNEQFF. CDR3 nucleotides: TGTGCCAGCATGAGGACAGGCTCCTACAATGAGCAGTTCTTC.

This chain uses TRBV29-1 with TRBJ1-1, with a weak D call TRBD1 (6 bases). The V end was cut by 6 bases, the J end by 1 base, with 18 bases between. This CDR3 spans 15 amino acids. Per germline, CDR1 SQVTM and CDR2 ANQGSEA. The CDR3 DNA reads as TGCAGCGTGGACGCGGCTGGGGGCTCGAACACTGAAGCTTTCTTT. It specifies CSVDAAGGSNTEAFF.

This clone has only one observation. The chain joins TRBV7-3 to TRBJ2-3; D is unresolved. Germline assignment: CDR1 SGHTA and CDR2 FQGTGA. This CDR3 has 14 residues. V was clipped by 6 bases and J by 0 bases, with 10 bases between them. The CDR3: CASSLSTSTDTQYF. DNA of the CDR3: TGTGCCAGCAGTTTGAGTACCAGCACAGATACGCAGTATTTT.

The V gene is TRBV28, the J gene TRBJ2-3; the D gene is possibly TRBD1 (5 bases). The CDR3 loop spans 12 amino acids. CDR1 and CDR2 (germline): MDHEN, SYDVKM. V lost 3 bases to trimming and J lost 5 bases, with 6 bases between them. Written as DNA, the CDR3 is TGTGCCAGCAGTTTGCAGGGAGATACGCAGTATTTT. It encodes CASSLQGDTQYF.

The chain joins TRBV12-5 to TRBJ2-1; TRBD2 aligns across 14 bases. The V segment lost 5 bases and the J segment 7 bases; nucleotides outside the gene matches: 4. The CDR3 totals 15 residues. Germline lookup yields CDR1 LGHNT and CDR2 FRNRAP. The CDR3 bases are TGTGCTAGTGGTCCGGGACTAGCGGGAGATAATGAGCAGTTCTTC. Translated, it gives CASGPGLAGDNEQFF.

This clone was seen a few times. V and J are TRBV5-1 and TRBJ2-7, with D perhaps TRBD1 (6 bases). The CDR3 contains 15 residues. Trimming pared 0 bases from V and 3 bases from J, leaving 13 bases between. Germline V lookup: CDR1 SGHRS, CDR2 YFSETQ. CDR3 in DNA: TGCGCCAGCAGCTTGGACAGGGAGTCAATCTACGAGCAGTACTTC. Amino acid sequence: CASSLDRESIYEQYF. Filled out from reference TRBV5-1 and TRBJ2-7, the complete variable domain reads KAGVTQTPRYLIKTRGQQVTLSCSPISGHRSVSWYQQTPGQGLQFLFEYFSETQRNKGNFPGRFSGRQFSNSRSEMNVSTLELGDSALYLCASSLDRESIYEQYFGPGTRLTVT.

This chain links TRBV4-2 with TRBJ2-2; 14 bases match TRBD2. The trim removed 3 bases at V and 4 bases at J, leaving 16 bases unmatched. Germline V CDR1 and CDR2: LGHNA, YNFKEQ. This CDR3 has 21 residues. This chain's CDR3 is CASSHTGTSGSYYWGTGELFF. In nucleotides, the CDR3 is TGTGCCAGCAGCCATACCGGGACTAGCGGGAGTTATTACTGGGGCACCGGGGAGCTGTTTTTT.

The chain combines TRBV10-3 with TRBJ1-5, with TRBD1 identical over 8 bases. V gave up 6 bases and J gave up 6 bases; unmatched junction bases: 13. The CDR3 totals 16 residues. Germline V CDR1 and CDR2: ENHRY, SYGVKD. The CDR3 bases are TGTGCCATCAGCGCGACCGGGACAGGAGGGCGTCAGCCCCAGCATTTT. Translation gives CAISATGTGGRQPQHF.

This rearrangement joins TRBV6-5 to TRBJ2-7; 7 bases fit TRBD2. The germline gives CDR1 MNHEY, CDR2 SVGAGI. With 4 bases clipped from V and 6 bases from J, the junction kept 9 bases outside the gene matches. This CDR3 has 14 amino acids. The CDR3 nucleotides are TGTGCCAGCAGTTCCCCGGGCAGGGAGGGCGAGCAGTACTTC. Its protein product is CASSSPGREGEQYF.

The J gene is TRBJ2-1, the V gene TRBV9; 9 bases are shared with TRBD2. This CDR3 contains 15 residues. The germline CDR1 and CDR2 sequences are SGDLS and YYNGEE. With V trimmed by 4 bases and J by 3 bases, 5 bases remained unmatched. In nucleotides, the CDR3 is TGTGCCAGCAGCCTACTAGCGGGTAGCTACAATGAGCAGTTCTTC. Translated, it gives CASSLLAGSYNEQFF.

CDR3 DNA sequence: TGTGCCAGCAGCGCGCCGGTGAGCGGTTACACCGGGGAGCTGTTTTTT. This codes for CASSAPVSGYTGELFF. The chain recombines TRBV5-6 with TRBJ2-2; TRBD2 might be the D (5 bases). Germline CDR1 SGHDT, CDR2 YYEEEE. The CDR3 length is 16 residues. Trimming shortened V by 4 bases and J by 3 bases, and 16 bases separated the two germline ends.

The chain recombines TRBV11-2 with TRBJ2-7; 12 nucleotides match TRBD2. The CDR3 spans 16 residues. J gave up 1 base and V 0 bases, and 1 base lay outside the gene matches. Germline loops: CDR1 SGHAT, CDR2 FQNNGV. The CDR3 DNA reads as TGTGCCAGCAGCTTAGAACTAGCGGGAGGTTCCTACGAGCAGTACTTC. This encodes CASSLELAGGSYEQYF.

This clone was counted only a few times. This chain connects TRBV29-1 to TRBJ1-2; 12 nucleotides agree with TRBD1. CDR1 is SQVTM, CDR2 ANQGSEA, per germline. Trimming at V came to 7 bases and at J to 4 bases, leaving 10 bases not matched to a gene. The CDR3 spans 15 residues. CDR3 protein: CSASGTGGASYGYTF. In nucleotides, the CDR3 is TGCAGCGCCTCCGGGACAGGGGGCGCATCCTATGGCTACACCTTC.

This chain's CDR3 is CAWSPTTRGTGELFF. CDR3 nucleotide sequence: TGTGCCTGGAGTCCAACCACGCGCGGCACCGGGGAGCTGTTTTTT. The rearrangement joins TRBV30 to TRBJ2-2; D is unresolved. The germline CDR1 and CDR2 sequences are GTSNPN and SVGIG (reference sequence). V gave up 2 bases and J gave up 4 bases, with 14 bases separating them. This CDR3 has 15 amino acids.

The gene calls are TRBV6-1 and TRBJ2-7; possibly TRBD1 for D (6 bases). In germline, CDR1 is MNHNS, CDR2 SASEGT. Trimming stripped 6 bases from V and 5 bases from J, with 17 bases between. The CDR3 is 14 residues long. CDR3 amino acids: CASRRHGTQHEQYF. The CDR3 coding sequence is TGTGCCAGCAGACGGCACGGGACACAGCACGAGCAGTACTTC.

The gene calls are TRBV10-3 and TRBJ1-1; 8 bases line up with TRBD1. The CDR3 contains 14 residues. J was trimmed by 1 base and V by 6 bases; bases with no gene match: 4. The V gene's germline CDR1 is ENHRY and CDR2 SYGVKD. CDR3 in DNA: TGTGCCATCAGCGGGACAGGTGGGAACACTGAAGCTTTCTTT. It encodes CAISGTGGNTEAFF.